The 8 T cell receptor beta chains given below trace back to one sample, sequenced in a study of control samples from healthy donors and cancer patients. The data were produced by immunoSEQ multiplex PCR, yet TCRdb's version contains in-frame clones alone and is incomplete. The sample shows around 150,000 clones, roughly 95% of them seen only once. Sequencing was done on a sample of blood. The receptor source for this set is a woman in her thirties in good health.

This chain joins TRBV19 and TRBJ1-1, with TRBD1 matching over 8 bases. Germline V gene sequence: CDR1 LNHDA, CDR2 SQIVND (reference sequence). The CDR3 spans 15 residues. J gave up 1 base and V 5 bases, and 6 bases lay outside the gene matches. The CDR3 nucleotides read TGTGCCAGTAGTCCGACCGGGACAGGGAACACTGAAGCTTTCTTT. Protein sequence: CASSPTGTGNTEAFF. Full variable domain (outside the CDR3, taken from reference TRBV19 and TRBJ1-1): DGGITQSPKYLFRKEGQNVTLSCEQNLNHDAMYWYRQDPGQGLRLIYYSQIVNDFQKGDIAEGYSVSREKKESFPLTVTSAQKNPTAFYLCASSPTGTGNTEAFFGQGTRLTVV.

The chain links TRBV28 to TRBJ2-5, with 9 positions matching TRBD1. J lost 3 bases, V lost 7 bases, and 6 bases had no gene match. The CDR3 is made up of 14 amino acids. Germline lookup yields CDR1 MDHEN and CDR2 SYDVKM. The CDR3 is CASKEGQGKETQYF. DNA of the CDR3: TGTGCCAGCAAAGAGGGACAGGGTAAAGAGACCCAGTACTTC.

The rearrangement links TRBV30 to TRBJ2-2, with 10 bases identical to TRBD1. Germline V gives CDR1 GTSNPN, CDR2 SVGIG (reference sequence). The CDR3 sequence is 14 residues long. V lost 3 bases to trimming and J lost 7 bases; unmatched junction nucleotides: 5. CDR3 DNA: TGTGCCTGGAGAGAGACAGGGGGCTTCGGGGAGCTGTTTTTT. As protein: CAWRETGGFGELFF. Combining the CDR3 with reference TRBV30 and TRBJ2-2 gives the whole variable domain SQTIHQWPATLVQPVGSPLSLECTVEGTSNPNLYWYRQAAGRGLQLLFYSVGIGQISSEVPQNLSASRPQDRQFILSSKKLLLSDSGFYLCAWRETGGFGELFFGEGSRLTVL.

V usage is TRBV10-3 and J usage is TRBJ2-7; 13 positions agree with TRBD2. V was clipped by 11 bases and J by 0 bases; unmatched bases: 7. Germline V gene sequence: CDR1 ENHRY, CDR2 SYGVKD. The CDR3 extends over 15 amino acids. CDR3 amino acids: CASRTSGGSSYEQYF. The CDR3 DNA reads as TGTGCCTCCAGGACTAGCGGGGGTAGCTCCTACGAGCAGTACTTC.

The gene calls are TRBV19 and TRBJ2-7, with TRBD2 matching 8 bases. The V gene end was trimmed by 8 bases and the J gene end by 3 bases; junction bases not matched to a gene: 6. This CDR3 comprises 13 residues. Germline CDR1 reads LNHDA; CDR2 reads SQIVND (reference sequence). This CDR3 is CASARRGDYEQYF. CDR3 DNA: TGTGCCAGTGCCCGGCGGGGGGACTACGAGCAGTACTTC.

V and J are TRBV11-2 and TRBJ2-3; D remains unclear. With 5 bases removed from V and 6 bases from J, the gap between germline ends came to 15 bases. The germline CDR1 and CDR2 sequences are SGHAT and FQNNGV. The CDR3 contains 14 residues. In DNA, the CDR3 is TGTGCCAGCAGCACTTCAATTGGCCCTGATACGCAGTATTTT. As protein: CASSTSIGPDTQYF.

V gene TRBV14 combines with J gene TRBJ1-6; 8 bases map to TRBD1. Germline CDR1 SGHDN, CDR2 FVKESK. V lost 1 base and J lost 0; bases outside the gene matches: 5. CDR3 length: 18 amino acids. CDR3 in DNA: TGTGCCAGCAGCCAAGTGGACAGGGCCTACTCCTATAATTCACCCCTCCACTTT. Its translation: CASSQVDRAYSYNSPLHF.

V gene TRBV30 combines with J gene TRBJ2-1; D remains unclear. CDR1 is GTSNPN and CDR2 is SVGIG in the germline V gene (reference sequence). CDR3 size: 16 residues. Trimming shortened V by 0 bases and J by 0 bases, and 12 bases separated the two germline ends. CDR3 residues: CAWSVRTPSSYNEQFF. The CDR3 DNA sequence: TGTGCCTGGAGTGTACGGACGCCCAGCTCCTACAATGAGCAGTTCTTC.